Sequencing of this TCR beta chain was carried out in a study of blood T cell repertoires in COVID-19. Study-level information: Specimens from acute and convalescent COVID-19 originated in the United States, Italy and Spain. T cells, B-cell-depleted T cells, or PBMCs supplied cDNA or gDNA.

This CDR3 spans 15 amino acids. Trimming stripped 6 bases from V and 0 bases from J, with 12 bases between. Germline V gives CDR1 MNHEY, CDR2 SVGAGI. TCRdb's table, derived via immunoSEQ multiplex PCR, lists solely in-frame clones and lacks some. This table has around 430,000 clones, around 88% appearing once. V is TRBV6-5 and J is TRBJ1-3; no firm D call. Source material: peripheral blood. The receptor's source is a woman in her 50s with COVID-19, enrolled during active disease. CDR3 bases: TGTGCCAGCAGCTCACCCGGGTACTCTGGAAACACCATATATTTT. Translation gives CASSSPGYSGNTIYF.